A single sample is the source of the 5 T cell receptor beta chains below, sequenced in a study of CD8 T cell repertoires and HIV-1 epitope variants (dated by TCRdb to about 2020). The library was prepared using the immunoSEQ multiplex PCR assay. The clones in this table, taken by TCRdb from immuneACCESS, are in-frame only. Not every clone is retained; where verified, under half of the shortfall comes from an unresolved V gene, and the cause of the rest is unknown. This sample lists 4,000 to 5,500 clones; around 63% were detected once. The ten largest account for under 45% of the sample. Their cognate antigens are unknown. Sequenced sample: cultured CD8+ T cells derived from PBMCs. The receptor set was obtained from a male donor with HIV.

The rearrangement links TRBV7-9 to TRBJ2-7; D is undetermined. The CDR3 covers 14 residues. V gave up 3 bases and J gave up 0 bases, with 9 bases separating them. The germline gives CDR1 SEHNR, CDR2 FQNEAQ (reference sequence). The CDR3 is CASSLGQISYEQYF. The CDR3 DNA reads as TGTGCCAGCAGCTTGGGCCAGATCTCCTACGAGCAGTACTTC.

The chain has TRBV5-4 and TRBJ1-1, with D maybe TRBD1 (6 bases). CDR1 is SGHNT and CDR2 is YYREEE in the germline V gene (reference sequence). Deletions cut 4 bases from V and 5 bases from J, with 12 bases between. This CDR3 comprises 13 residues. In DNA, the CDR3 is TGTGCCAGCAGCCCTAGACAGGAGACTGAAGCTTTCTTT. It specifies CASSPRQETEAFF.

The chain is built from TRBV4-3 and TRBJ1-1; a possible D gene is TRBD1 (6 bases). Trimming shortened V by 0 bases and J by 6 bases, and 14 bases separated the two germline ends. This CDR3 is built from 15 residues. Germline V gene lookup returns CDR1 LGHNA and CDR2 YSLEER. CDR3 DNA sequence: TGCGCCAGCAGCCAAGATAACAGGGTAATGGCTGAAGCTTTCTTT. It specifies CASSQDNRVMAEAFF.

CDR3: CASSLTGGDTEAFF. The CDR3 DNA reads TGCGCCAGCAGCTTGACAGGGGGCGACACTGAAGCTTTCTTT. This chain joins TRBV5-1 and TRBJ1-1, with TRBD1 matching 9 bases. The V gene end was trimmed by 1 base and the J gene end by 3 bases; junction bases not matched to a gene: 1. Germline CDR1 SGHRS, CDR2 YFSETQ. This CDR3 is 14 amino acids long.

V and J are TRBV28 and TRBJ1-1, with D possibly being TRBD1 (5 bases). The CDR3 runs 11 residues. Germline V gene lookup returns CDR1 MDHEN and CDR2 SYDVKM. V lost 4 bases and J lost 5, with 5 bases in between. The CDR3 reads CASSWGTEAFF. DNA for the CDR3: TGTGCCAGCAGTTGGGGGACTGAAGCTTTCTTT.